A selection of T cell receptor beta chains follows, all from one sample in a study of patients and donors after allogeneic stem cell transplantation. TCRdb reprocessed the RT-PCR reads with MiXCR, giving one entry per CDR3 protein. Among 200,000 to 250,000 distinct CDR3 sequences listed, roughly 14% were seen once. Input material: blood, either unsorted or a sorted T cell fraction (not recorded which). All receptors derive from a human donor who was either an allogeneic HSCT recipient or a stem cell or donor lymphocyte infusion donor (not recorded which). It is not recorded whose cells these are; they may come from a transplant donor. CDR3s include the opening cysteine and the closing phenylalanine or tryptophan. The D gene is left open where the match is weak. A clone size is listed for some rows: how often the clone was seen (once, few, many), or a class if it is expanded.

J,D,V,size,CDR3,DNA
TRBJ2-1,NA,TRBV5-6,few,CASSAGTETYNEQFF,TGTGCCAGCAGTGCCGGGACGGAGACCTACAATGAGCAGTTCTTC
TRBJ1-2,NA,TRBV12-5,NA,CASGLSPGSYTF,TGTGCTAGTGGTTTGTCTCCAGGGAGCTACACCTTC
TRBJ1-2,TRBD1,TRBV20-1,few,CSAPPGTGFGYTF,TGCAGTGCTCCCCCCGGGACAGGGTTTGGCTACACCTTC
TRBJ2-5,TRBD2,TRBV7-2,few,CASSSEHSGAQETQYF,TGTGCCAGCAGCTCAGAACATAGCGGGGCCCAAGAGACCCAGTACTTC
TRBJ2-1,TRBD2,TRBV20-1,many,CSADPSGRIHNEQFF,TGCAGTGCTGACCCGAGCGGGAGGATCCACAATGAGCAGTTCTTC
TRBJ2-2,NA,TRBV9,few,CASSRGPLQPIPGELFF,TGTGCCAGCAGCCGGGGACCTCTCCAACCAATTCCGGGGGAGCTGTTTTTT
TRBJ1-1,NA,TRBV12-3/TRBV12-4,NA,CASTLRGGGTEAFF,TGTGCCAGCACTTTGAGGGGTGGGGGGACTGAAGCTTTCTTT
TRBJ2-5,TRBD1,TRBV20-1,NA,CSASATGTGWGTQYF,TGCAGTGCTAGTGCTACCGGGACAGGGTGGGGGACCCAGTACTTC
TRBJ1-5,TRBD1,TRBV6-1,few,CASDRGMVANQPQHF,TGTGCCAGCGACAGGGGTATGGTTGCTAATCAGCCCCAGCATTTT
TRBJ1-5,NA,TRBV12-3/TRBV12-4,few,CASSAAGGREPQHF,TGTGCCAGCAGTGCGGCGGGGGGACGAGAGCCCCAGCATTTT
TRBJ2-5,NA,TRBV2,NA,CASNKGSLQETQYF,TGTGCCAGCAATAAGGGTAGCCTACAAGAGACCCAGTACTTC
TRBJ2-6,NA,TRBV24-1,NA,CATQPGGANVLTF,TGTGCCACCCAGCCGGGGGGGGCCAACGTCCTGACTTTC
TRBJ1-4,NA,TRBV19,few,CASSISGNEKLFF,TGTGCCAGTAGTATATCCGGGAATGAAAAACTGTTTTTT
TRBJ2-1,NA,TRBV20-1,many,CSARDLGGPRQFF,TGCAGTGCTAGAGACTTGGGAGGCCCTCGCCAGTTCTTC
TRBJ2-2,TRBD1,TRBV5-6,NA,CASSLTGVNTGELFF,TGTGCCAGCAGCCTGACAGGGGTGAACACCGGGGAGCTGTTTTTT
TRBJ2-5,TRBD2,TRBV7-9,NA,CASGRAGGRETQYF,TGTGCCAGCGGGAGAGCGGGAGGAAGAGAGACCCAGTACTTC
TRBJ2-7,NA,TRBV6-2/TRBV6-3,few,CATLGDLSYEQYF,TGTGCCACCCTTGGGGACCTCTCCTACGAGCAGTACTTC
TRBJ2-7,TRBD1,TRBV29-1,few,CSYGTGGRNEQYF,TGCAGCTACGGGACAGGGGGCAGGAACGAGCAGTACTTC
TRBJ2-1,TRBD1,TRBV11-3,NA,CASSKQGDLYNEQFF,TGTGCCAGCAGCAAACAGGGGGACCTCTACAATGAGCAGTTCTTC
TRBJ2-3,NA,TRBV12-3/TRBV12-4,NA,CASSLALTSDTQYF,TGTGCCAGCAGTTTAGCGCTGACCTCAGATACGCAGTATTTT
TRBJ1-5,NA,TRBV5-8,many,CASSFGVRNQPQHF,TGTGCCAGCAGCTTTGGGGTGCGCAATCAGCCCCAGCATTTT
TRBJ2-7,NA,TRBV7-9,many,CASSQESYEQYF,TGTGCCAGCAGCCAAGAATCCTACGAGCAGTACTTC
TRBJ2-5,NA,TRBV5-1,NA,CASSLLFGIGETQYF,TGCGCCAGCAGCTTGTTGTTTGGTATAGGGGAGACCCAGTACTTC
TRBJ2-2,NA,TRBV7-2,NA,CASSLVPQYTGELFF,TGTGCCAGCAGCTTAGTACCTCAGTACACCGGGGAGCTGTTTTTT
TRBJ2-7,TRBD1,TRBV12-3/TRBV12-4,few,CASSLAPDRAAYEQYF,TGTGCCAGCAGTTTAGCCCCGGACAGGGCCGCCTACGAGCAGTACTTC
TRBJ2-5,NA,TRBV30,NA,CAWSVPNSETQYF,TGTGCCTGGAGTGTTCCCAATTCGGAGACCCAGTACTTC
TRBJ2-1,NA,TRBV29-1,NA,CSVVFLFSYNEQFF,TGCAGCGTTGTCTTTTTGTTCTCCTACAATGAGCAGTTCTTC
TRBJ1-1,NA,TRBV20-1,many,CSASDPSRANTEAFF,TGCAGTGCTAGCGATCCTAGCAGGGCGAACACTGAAGCTTTCTTT
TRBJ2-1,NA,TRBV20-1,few,CSARRYRGRGDEQFF,TGCAGTGCTAGACGCTATCGGGGCAGGGGCGATGAGCAGTTCTTC
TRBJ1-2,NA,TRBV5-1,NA,CASSLVRDRYTF,TGCGCCAGCAGCTTGGTAAGGGATCGTTACACCTTC
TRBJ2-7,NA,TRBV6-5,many,CASRRDNYEQYF,TGTGCCAGCAGAAGGGACAACTACGAGCAGTACTTC
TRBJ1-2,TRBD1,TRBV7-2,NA,CASSRTGQGYYGYTF,TGTGCCAGCAGCCGAACGGGACAGGGGTACTATGGCTACACCTTC
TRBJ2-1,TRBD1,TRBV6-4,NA,CASSEGTGPHNEQFF,TGTGCCAGCAGTGAGGGGACAGGGCCCCACAATGAGCAGTTCTTC
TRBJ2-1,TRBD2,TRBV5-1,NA,CASSLGGGGPSSYNEQFF,TGCGCCAGCAGCTTGGGGGGGGGAGGCCCGAGCTCCTACAATGAGCAGTTCTTC
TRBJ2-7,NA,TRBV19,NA,CASSADGPYEQYF,TGTGCCAGTAGTGCGGACGGCCCCTACGAGCAGTACTTC
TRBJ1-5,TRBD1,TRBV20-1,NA,CSARFRTGVNQPQHF,TGCAGTGCTAGATTCCGGACAGGGGTAAATCAGCCCCAGCATTTT
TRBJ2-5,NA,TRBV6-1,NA,CASAVGEETQYF,TGTGCCAGCGCAGTTGGGGAAGAGACCCAGTACTTC
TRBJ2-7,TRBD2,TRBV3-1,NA,CASSQAPGTRGTEQYF,TGTGCCAGCAGCCAAGCACCCGGGACTAGAGGAACGGAGCAGTACTTC
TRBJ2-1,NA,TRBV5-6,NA,CASSVGRQFSYNEQFF,TGTGCCAGCAGCGTCGGCAGACAATTCTCCTACAATGAGCAGTTCTTC
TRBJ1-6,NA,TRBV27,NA,CASSLGYSPLHF,TGTGCCAGCAGTTTGGGATATTCACCCCTCCACTTT
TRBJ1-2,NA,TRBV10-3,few,CAISGQENYGYTF,TGTGCCATCAGTGGACAGGAAAACTATGGCTACACCTTC
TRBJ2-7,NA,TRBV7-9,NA,CASSAGTPSSYEQYF,TGTGCCAGCAGCGCCGGGACACCGAGCTCCTACGAGCAGTACTTC
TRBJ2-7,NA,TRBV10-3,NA,CAISEQREQYF,TGTGCCATCAGTGAGCAGCGGGAGCAGTACTTC
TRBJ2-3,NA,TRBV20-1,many,CSARVHQDTQYF,TGCAGTGCTAGAGTGCACCAGGATACGCAGTATTTT
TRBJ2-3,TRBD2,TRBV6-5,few,CASSYSGLAGGTDTQYF,TGTGCCAGCAGTTACTCGGGACTAGCGGGGGGAACAGATACGCAGTATTTT
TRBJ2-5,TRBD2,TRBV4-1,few,CASSQEEGLAQETQYF,TGCGCCAGCAGCCAAGAAGAGGGACTAGCACAGGAGACCCAGTACTTC
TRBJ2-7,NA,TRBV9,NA,CASSVRAQTYEQYF,TGTGCCAGCAGCGTAAGGGCACAGACCTACGAGCAGTACTTC
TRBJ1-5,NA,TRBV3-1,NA,CASSQDSGGGQPQHF,TGTGCCAGCAGCCAAGATAGCGGGGGCGGTCAGCCCCAGCATTTT
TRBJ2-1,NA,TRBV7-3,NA,CASSVTSRSYNEQFF,TGTGCCAGCAGCGTAACCTCTAGATCCTACAATGAGCAGTTCTTC
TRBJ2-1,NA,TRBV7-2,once,CASSPTPLSYNEQFF,TGTGCCAGCAGTCCAACCCCGCTCTCCTACAATGAGCAGTTCTTC
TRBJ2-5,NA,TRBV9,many,CASSPRTHQETQYF,TGTGCCAGCAGCCCTCGGACTCATCAAGAGACCCAGTACTTC
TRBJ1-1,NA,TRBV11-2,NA,CASSSRTANTEAFF,TGTGCCAGCAGCTCCCGGACAGCGAACACTGAAGCTTTCTTT